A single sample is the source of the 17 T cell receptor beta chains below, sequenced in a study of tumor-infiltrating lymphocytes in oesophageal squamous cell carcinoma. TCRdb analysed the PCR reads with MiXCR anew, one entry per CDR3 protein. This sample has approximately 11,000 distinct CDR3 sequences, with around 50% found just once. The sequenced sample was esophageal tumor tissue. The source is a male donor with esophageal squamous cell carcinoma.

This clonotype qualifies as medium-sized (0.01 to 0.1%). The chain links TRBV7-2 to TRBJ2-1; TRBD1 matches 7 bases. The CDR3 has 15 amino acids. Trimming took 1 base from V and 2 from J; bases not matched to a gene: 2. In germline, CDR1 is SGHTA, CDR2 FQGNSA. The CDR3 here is CASSLGGQTYNEQFF. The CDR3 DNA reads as TGTGCCAGCAGCTTAGGGGGACAGACCTACAATGAGCAGTTCTTC.

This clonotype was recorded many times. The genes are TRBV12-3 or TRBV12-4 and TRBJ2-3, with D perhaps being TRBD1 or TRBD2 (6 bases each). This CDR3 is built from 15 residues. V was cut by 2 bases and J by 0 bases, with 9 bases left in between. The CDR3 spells CASSLQGRSTDTQYF. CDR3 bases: TGTGCCAGCAGTTTACAGGGGAGGAGCACAGATACGCAGTATTTT.

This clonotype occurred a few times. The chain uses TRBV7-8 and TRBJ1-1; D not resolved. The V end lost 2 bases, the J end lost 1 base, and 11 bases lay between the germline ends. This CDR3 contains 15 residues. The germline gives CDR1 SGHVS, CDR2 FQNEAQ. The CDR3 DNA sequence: TGTGCCAGCAGCTTAAACCCGGCAGGGAACACTGAAGCTTTCTTT. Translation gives CASSLNPAGNTEAFF.

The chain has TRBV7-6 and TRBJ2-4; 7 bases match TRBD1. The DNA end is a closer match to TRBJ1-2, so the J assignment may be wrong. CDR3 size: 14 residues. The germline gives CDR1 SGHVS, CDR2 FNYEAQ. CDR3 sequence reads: CASSLKGGGGGYTF. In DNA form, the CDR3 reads TGTGCCAGCAGTTTAAAAGGAGGAGGGGGCGGCTACACCTTC.

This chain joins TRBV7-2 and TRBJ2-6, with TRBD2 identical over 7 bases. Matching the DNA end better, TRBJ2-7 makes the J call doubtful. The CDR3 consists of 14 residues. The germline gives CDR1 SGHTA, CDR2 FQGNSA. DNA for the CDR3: TGTGCCAGCAGCTTAGAAGCGGGAACCTACGAGCAGTACTTC. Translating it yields CASSLEAGTYEQYF.

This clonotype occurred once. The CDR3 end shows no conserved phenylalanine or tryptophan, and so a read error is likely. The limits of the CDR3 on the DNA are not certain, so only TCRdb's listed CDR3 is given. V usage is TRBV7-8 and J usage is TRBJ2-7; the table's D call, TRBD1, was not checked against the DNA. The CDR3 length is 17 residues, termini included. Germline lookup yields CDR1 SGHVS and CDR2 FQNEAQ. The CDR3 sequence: CASSLEPGLGYGYTFGS.

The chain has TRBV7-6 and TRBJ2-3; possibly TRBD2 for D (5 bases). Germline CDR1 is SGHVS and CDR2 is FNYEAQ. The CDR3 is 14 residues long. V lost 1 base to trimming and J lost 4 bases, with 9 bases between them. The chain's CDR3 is CASSLGGWSDTQYF. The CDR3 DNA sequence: TGTGCCAGCAGCTTAGGCGGGTGGTCAGATACGCAGTATTTT.

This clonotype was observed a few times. The CDR3 nucleotides read TGTGCCAGCAGTGGAAGGGCGGTCCAAGAGACCCAGTACTTC. Protein sequence: CASSGRAVQETQYF. The V gene is TRBV6-1, the J gene TRBJ2-5; D uncertain. The V and J ends lost 4 bases and 1 base respectively, with 10 bases between them. This CDR3 spans 14 amino acids. The germline gives CDR1 MNHNS, CDR2 SASEGT.

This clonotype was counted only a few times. CDR3 amino acids: CASSRDRGTYEQYF. CDR3 nucleotides: TGTGCCAGCTCTCGGGACAGGGGGACCTACGAGCAGTACTTC. The chain combines TRBV6-1 with TRBJ2-7; TRBD1 matches at 11 bases. This CDR3 spans 14 amino acids. The germline V gene encodes CDR1 MNHNS and CDR2 SASEGT. V was clipped by 8 bases and J by 2 bases; unmatched bases: 5.

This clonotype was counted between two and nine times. The DNA of the CDR3 is TGCGCCAGCAGCCAGCTGACAGGAACGGGCACTGAAGCTTTCTTT. Translating gives CASSQLTGTGTEAFF. The J gene is TRBJ1-1, the V gene TRBV5-1; tentative D call: TRBD1 (6 bases). The CDR3 contains 15 residues. Germline V gene sequence: CDR1 SGHRS, CDR2 YFSETQ. Trimming took 4 bases from V and 4 from J, leaving 17 bases between them.

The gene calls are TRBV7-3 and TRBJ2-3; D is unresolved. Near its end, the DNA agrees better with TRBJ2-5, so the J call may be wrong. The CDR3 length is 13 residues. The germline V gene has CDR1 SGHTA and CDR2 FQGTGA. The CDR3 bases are TGTGCCAGCAGCTTAACAGAAGCGAAGACCCAGTACTTC. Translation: CASSLTEAKTQYF.

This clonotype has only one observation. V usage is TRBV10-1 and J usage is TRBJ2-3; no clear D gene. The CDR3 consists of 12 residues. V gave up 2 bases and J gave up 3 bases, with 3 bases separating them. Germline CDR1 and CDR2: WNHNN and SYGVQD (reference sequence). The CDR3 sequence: CASSENTDTQYF. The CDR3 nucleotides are TGCGCCAGCAGTGAGAATACAGATACGCAGTATTTT.

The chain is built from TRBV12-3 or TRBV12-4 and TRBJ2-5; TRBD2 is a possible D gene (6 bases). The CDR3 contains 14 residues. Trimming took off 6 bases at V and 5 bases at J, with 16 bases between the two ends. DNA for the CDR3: TGTGCCAGCAGGGCGGGATTCGGGCGGGAGACCCAGTACTTC. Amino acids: CASRAGFGRETQYF.

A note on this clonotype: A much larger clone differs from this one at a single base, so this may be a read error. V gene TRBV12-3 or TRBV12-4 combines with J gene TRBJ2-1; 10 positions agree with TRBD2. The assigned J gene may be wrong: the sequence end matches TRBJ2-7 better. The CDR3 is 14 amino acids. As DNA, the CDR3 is TGTGCCAGCAGAGAGAGCGGGAGGGACAATGAGCAGTACTTC. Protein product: CASRESGRDNEQYF.

CDR3 DNA: TGTGCCAGCAGTCCCCGACTAGCGGGAGTCGTATACGAGCAGTACTTC. This translates into CASSPRLAGVVYEQYF. The V and J genes are TRBV28 and TRBJ2-5; 12 bases align to TRBD2. The assigned J gene may be wrong: the sequence end matches TRBJ2-7 better. CDR3 length: 16 amino acids. Germline values: CDR1 MDHEN, CDR2 SYDVKM.

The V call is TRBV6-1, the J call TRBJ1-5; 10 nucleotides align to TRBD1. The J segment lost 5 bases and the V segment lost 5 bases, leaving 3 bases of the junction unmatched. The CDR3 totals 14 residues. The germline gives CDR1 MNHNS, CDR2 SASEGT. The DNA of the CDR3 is TGTGCCAGCAGTCCGGGACAGGGGTATCAGCCCCAGCATTTT. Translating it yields CASSPGQGYQPQHF.

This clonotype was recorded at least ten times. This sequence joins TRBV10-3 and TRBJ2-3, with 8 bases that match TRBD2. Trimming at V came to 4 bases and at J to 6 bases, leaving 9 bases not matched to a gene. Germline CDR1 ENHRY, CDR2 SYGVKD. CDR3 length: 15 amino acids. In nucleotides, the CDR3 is TGTGCCATCAGTGGGGGACTAGGACCCATGGATACGCAGTATTTT. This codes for CAISGGLGPMDTQYF.